The 16 T cell receptor beta chains in this list originate from one sample, sequenced in a study of blood T cell repertoires in COVID-19 (TCRdb year 2020). Receptor libraries were prepared by the immunoSEQ multiplex PCR assay. What TCRdb holds here is the immuneACCESS table cut down to in-frame rearrangements. Part of the clones is not present; checked against another copy, under half of the missing clones reflect an unresolved V gene, and the others are unexplained. The sample table contains approximately 220,000 clones; only one count was recorded for roughly 85% of them. Less than 4.5% of the sample comes from the top ten. Specimen: PBMCs or T cells enriched from blood (not recorded which). The receptors were gathered from a woman aged 40 to 50 with acute COVID-19.

This clone has a single count. The gene calls are TRBV2 and TRBJ1-5, with D perhaps TRBD1 (5 bases). This CDR3 has 15 amino acids. From germline, CDR1 is SNHLY and CDR2 FYNNEI. Trimming left V 5 bases short and J 0 bases short, with 11 bases between. For the CDR3, the DNA is TGTGCCAGCAGTAGACAGCCCTATAGCAATCAGCCCCAGCATTTT. It translates to CASSRQPYSNQPQHF.

The rearrangement links TRBV12-3 or TRBV12-4 to TRBJ2-2, with D possibly being TRBD2 (5 bases). V lost 6 bases to trimming and J lost 7 bases, with 9 bases between them. The CDR3 is 12 residues long. CDR3 in amino acids: CASRVRDGELFF. The CDR3 DNA sequence: TGTGCCAGCAGGGTTCGGGACGGGGAGCTGTTTTTT.

The V call is TRBV9, the J call TRBJ2-1; 9 positions agree with TRBD2. V was pared by 6 bases and J by 8 bases, with 9 bases of the junction left unmatched. The CDR3 covers 14 residues. Germline loops: CDR1 SGDLS, CDR2 YYNGEE. CDR3 DNA sequence: TGTGCCAGCACCCCTGGAGCGGGGGGCCATGAGCAGTTCTTC. Encoded protein: CASTPGAGGHEQFF. Full variable domain (remainder filled in from reference TRBV9 and TRBJ2-1): DSGVTQTPKHLITATGQRVTLRCSPRSGDLSVYWYQQSLDQGLQFLIQYYNGEERAKGNILERFSAQQFPDLHSELNLSSLELGDSALYFCASTPGAGGHEQFFGPGTRLTVL.

J is TRBJ1-5 and V is TRBV27; TRBD1 matches at 7 bases. V gave up 6 bases and J gave up 7 bases; unmatched junction bases: 12. CDR1 and CDR2 from the germline V gene are MNHEY and SMNVEV (reference sequence). The CDR3 is 15 amino acids. This chain's CDR3 is CASSWAGGIGQPQHF. For the CDR3, the DNA is TGTGCCAGCAGCTGGGCAGGGGGGATTGGCCAGCCCCAGCATTTT.

J is TRBJ1-1 and V is TRBV30; 8 bases map to TRBD1. Germline V lookup: CDR1 GTSNPN, CDR2 SVGIG (reference sequence). The CDR3 consists of 15 residues. Trimming removed 1 base from V and 4 bases from J; junction bases left unmatched: 8. Here the CDR3 reads CAWSGGQGVFTEAFF. For the CDR3, the DNA is TGTGCCTGGAGTGGCGGACAGGGAGTTTTCACTGAAGCTTTCTTT.

This clone occurred once. This chain uses TRBV5-1 with TRBJ1-2; D may be TRBD1 (5 bases). Germline V gives CDR1 SGHRS, CDR2 YFSETQ. This CDR3 has 13 residues. V lost 0 bases, J lost 8 bases, and 11 bases lay in between. For the CDR3, the DNA is TGCGCCAGCAGCTTGGCGCAGGGTTCGGGCTACACCTTC. Translated, it gives CASSLAQGSGYTF. Looking up the rest from reference TRBV5-1 and TRBJ1-2 gives the full variable domain: KAGVTQTPRYLIKTRGQQVTLSCSPISGHRSVSWYQQTPGQGLQFLFEYFSETQRNKGNFPGRFSGRQFSNSRSEMNVSTLELGDSALYLCASSLAQGSGYTFGSGTRLTVV.

This clone occurred a few times. CDR3 bases: TGTGCCACCAGCAGGTGGGACAGGGACAATCAGCCCCAGCATTTT. Its protein product is CATSRWDRDNQPQHF. The V and J genes are TRBV15 and TRBJ1-5; TRBD1 aligns across 9 bases. J gave up 3 bases and V 3 bases, and 3 bases lay outside the gene matches. The germline V gene has CDR1 LNHNV and CDR2 YYDKDF (reference sequence). This CDR3 has 15 residues.

This rearrangement joins TRBV27 to TRBJ2-3; 8 bases are shared with TRBD1. Trimming cost V 0 bases and J 2 bases; bases outside gene matches: 10. The CDR3 length is 18 residues. CDR1 MNHEY and CDR2 SMNVEV come from the germline V gene (reference sequence). The CDR3 spells CASSLSNRGVRNTDTQYF. Written as DNA, the CDR3 is TGTGCCAGCAGTTTATCAAACAGGGGGGTACGGAACACAGATACGCAGTATTTT.

V usage is TRBV2 and J usage is TRBJ2-3; 12 bases agree with TRBD2. The J segment lost 8 bases and the V segment lost 6 bases, leaving 12 bases of the junction unmatched. The V gene's germline CDR1 is SNHLY and CDR2 FYNNEI. This CDR3 spans 16 amino acids. CDR3: CASSLRLAGAGGTQYF. Written as DNA, the CDR3 is TGTGCCAGCAGCCTCCGACTAGCGGGGGCCGGGGGTACGCAGTATTTT.

This clone was detected only once. The rearrangement uses TRBV6-5 and TRBJ1-6; possibly TRBD1 for D (5 bases). Trimming took off 6 bases at V and 2 bases at J, with 5 bases between the two ends. Germline-derived CDR1 and CDR2 are MNHEY and SVGAGI. This CDR3 has 13 amino acids. The CDR3 loop is CASRGAYNSPLHF. The DNA for the CDR3 is TGTGCCAGCAGAGGGGCCTATAATTCACCCCTCCACTTT.

V usage is TRBV9 and J usage is TRBJ1-3; D gene uncertain. The CDR3 contains 14 residues. Trimming cost V 0 bases and J 3 bases, with 7 bases left between them. Germline values: CDR1 SGDLS, CDR2 YYNGEE. The CDR3 region has the DNA TGTGCCAGCAGCGTAGGGTCGGGTGGAAACACCATATATTTT. Translated, it gives CASSVGSGGNTIYF.

The chain combines TRBV11-1 with TRBJ2-1; 7 bases map to TRBD2. Germline V gives CDR1 SGHAT, CDR2 FQDESV (reference sequence). V shed 1 base and J 4 bases; nucleotides not matched to a gene: 4. The CDR3 is 15 amino acids. The CDR3 region has the DNA TGTGCCAGCAGCTTAGGGTGGGGGGGTTACAATGAGCAGTTCTTC. This translates into CASSLGWGGYNEQFF.

The chain couples TRBV30 to TRBJ1-4; D gene unclear. Germline assignment: CDR1 GTSNPN and CDR2 SVGIG (reference sequence). The CDR3 runs 13 residues. The V and J ends lost 0 bases and 6 bases respectively, with 8 bases between them. CDR3 coding DNA: TGTGCCTGGAGTGTATTGGCATATGAAAAACTGTTTTTT. This codes for CAWSVLAYEKLFF.

The chain couples TRBV14 to TRBJ2-2; TRBD1 might be the D (6 bases). The germline CDR1 and CDR2 sequences are SGHDN and FVKESK. The CDR3 length is 17 residues. Trimming removed 3 bases at V and 0 bases at J, with 14 bases between. The CDR3 reads CASSQPLTGANTGELFF. In DNA form, the CDR3 reads TGTGCCAGCAGCCAGCCCTTGACAGGCGCGAACACCGGGGAGCTGTTTTTT.

This clone was seen only once. This rearrangement joins TRBV27 to TRBJ1-6; D may be TRBD1 (6 bases). Germline V gene data show CDR1 as MNHEY and CDR2 as SMNVEV (reference sequence). The CDR3 sequence is 16 residues long. The ends were cut back, 1 base at V and 7 bases at J, with 14 bases in the middle. The CDR3 protein is CASSLFGGAPNSPLHF. DNA of the CDR3: TGTGCCAGCAGTTTATTCGGGGGGGCTCCGAATTCACCCCTCCACTTT.

This clone turned up a few times. The chain has TRBV27 and TRBJ1-2; tentatively, D is TRBD1 (5 bases). Germline V gene data show CDR1 as MNHEY and CDR2 as SMNVEV (reference sequence). Trimming took off 2 bases at V and 8 bases at J, with 15 bases between the two ends. The CDR3 has 14 residues. The CDR3 bases are TGTGCCAGCAGTTTAACTATGTCGGGGGAGGGCTACACCTTC. This codes for CASSLTMSGEGYTF.